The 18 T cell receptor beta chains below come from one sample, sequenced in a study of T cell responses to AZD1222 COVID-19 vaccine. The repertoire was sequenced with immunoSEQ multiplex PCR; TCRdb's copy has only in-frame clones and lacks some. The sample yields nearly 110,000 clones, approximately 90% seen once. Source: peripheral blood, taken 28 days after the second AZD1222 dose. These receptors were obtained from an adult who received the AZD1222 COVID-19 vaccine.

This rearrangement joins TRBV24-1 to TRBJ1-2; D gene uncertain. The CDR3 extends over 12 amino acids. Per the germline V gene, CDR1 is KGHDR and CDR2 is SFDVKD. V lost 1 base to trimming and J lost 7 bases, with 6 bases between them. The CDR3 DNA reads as TGTGCCACCAGTGATTTCTGGGCTGGCTACACCTTC. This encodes CATSDFWAGYTF.

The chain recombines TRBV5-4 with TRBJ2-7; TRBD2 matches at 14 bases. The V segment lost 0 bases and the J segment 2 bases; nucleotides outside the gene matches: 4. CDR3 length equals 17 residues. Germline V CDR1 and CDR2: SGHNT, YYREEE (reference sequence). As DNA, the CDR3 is TGTGCCAGCAGCTTGGGCCCGGGACTAGCGGGAGCCTACGAGCAGTACTTC. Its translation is CASSLGPGLAGAYEQYF.

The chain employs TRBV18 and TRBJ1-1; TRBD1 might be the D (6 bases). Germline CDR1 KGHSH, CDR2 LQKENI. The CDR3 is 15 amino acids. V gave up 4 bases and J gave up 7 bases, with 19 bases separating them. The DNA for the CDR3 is TGTGCCAGCTCACGATCGACAGGTGGAGTTGGTGAAGCTTTCTTT. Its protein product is CASSRSTGGVGEAFF. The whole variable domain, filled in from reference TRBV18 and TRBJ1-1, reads NAGVMQNPRHLVRRRGQEARLRCSPMKGHSHVYWYRQLPEEGLKFMVYLQKENIIDESGMPKERFSAEFPKEGPSILRIQQVVRGDSAAYFCASSRSTGGVGEAFFGQGTRLTVV.

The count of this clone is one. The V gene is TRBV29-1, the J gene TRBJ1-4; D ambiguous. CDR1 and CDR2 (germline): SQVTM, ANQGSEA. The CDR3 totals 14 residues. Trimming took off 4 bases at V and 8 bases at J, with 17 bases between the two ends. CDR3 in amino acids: CSVALSTMGEKLFF. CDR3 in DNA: TGCAGCGTTGCGCTAAGTACTATGGGGGAAAAACTGTTTTTT.

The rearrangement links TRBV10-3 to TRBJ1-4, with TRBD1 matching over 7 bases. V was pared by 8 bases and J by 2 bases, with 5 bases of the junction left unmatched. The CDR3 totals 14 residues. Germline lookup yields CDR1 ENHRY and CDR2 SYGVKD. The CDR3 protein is CAIRKTGTNEKLFF. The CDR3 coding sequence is TGTGCCATCCGAAAGACAGGGACTAATGAAAAACTGTTTTTT.

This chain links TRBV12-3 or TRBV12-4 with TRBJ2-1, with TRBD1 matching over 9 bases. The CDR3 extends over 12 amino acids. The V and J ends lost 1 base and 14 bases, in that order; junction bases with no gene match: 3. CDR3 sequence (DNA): TGTGCCAGCAGTTTAGAAGGACAGGGGAAGTTCTTC. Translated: CASSLEGQGKFF.

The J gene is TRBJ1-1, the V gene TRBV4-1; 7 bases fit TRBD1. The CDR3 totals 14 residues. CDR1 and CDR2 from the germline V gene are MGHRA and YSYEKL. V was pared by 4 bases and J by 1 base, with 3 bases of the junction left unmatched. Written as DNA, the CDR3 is TGCGCCAGCAGCCTCCGGACAGGGAACACTGAAGCTTTCTTT. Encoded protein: CASSLRTGNTEAFF.

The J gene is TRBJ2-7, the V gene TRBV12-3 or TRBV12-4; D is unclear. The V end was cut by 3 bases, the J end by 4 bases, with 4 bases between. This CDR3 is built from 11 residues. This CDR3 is CASSLKYEQYF. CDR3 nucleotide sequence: TGTGCCAGCAGTTTGAAGTACGAGCAGTACTTC.

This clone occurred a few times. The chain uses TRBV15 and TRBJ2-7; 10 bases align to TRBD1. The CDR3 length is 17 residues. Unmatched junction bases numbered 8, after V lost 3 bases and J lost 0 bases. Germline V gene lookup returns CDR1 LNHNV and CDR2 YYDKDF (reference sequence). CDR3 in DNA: TGTGCCACCAGCAGGGACAGGGGGGCCCCAAACTCCTACGAGCAGTACTTC. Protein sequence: CATSRDRGAPNSYEQYF.

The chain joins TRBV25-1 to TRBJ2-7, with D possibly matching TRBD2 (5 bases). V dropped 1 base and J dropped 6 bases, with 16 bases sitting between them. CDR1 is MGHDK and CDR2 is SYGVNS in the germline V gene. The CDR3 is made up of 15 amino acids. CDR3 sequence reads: CASSEWAGGKGEQYF. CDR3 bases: TGTGCCAGCAGTGAATGGGCAGGAGGAAAAGGCGAGCAGTACTTC.

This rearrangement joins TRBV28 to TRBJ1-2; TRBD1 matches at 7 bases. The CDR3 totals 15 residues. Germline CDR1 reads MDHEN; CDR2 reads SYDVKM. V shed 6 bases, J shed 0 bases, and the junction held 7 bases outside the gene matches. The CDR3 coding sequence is TGTGCCAGCAGAGGAGGGGGCCAGGCTAACTATGGCTACACCTTC. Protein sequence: CASRGGGQANYGYTF.

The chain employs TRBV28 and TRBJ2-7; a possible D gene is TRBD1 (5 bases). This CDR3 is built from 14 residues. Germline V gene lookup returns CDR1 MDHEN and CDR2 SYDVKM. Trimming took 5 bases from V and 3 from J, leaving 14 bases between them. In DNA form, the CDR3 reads TGTGCCAGCAGTCCAAGACAGTATAACTACGAGCAGTACTTC. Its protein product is CASSPRQYNYEQYF.

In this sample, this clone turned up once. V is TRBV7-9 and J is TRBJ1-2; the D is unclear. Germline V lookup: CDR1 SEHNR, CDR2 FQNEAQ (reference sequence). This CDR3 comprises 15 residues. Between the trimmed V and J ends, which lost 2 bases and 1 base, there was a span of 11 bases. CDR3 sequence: CASSLSARRNYGYTF. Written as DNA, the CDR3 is TGTGCCAGCAGCTTATCGGCTAGGCGTAACTATGGCTACACCTTC.

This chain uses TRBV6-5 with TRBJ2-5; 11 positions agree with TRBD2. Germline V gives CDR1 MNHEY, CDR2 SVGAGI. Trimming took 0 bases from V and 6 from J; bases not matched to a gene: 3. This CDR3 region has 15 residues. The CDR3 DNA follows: TGTGCCAGCAGTTACTCTAGCGGGAGGGACCAGACCCAGTACTTC. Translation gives CASSYSSGRDQTQYF.

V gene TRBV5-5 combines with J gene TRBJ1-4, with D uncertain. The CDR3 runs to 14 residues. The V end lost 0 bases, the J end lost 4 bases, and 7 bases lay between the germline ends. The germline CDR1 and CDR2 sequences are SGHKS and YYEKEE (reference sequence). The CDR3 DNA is TGTGCCAGCAGCTTGGATGACATTAATGAAAAACTGTTTTTT. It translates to CASSLDDINEKLFF.

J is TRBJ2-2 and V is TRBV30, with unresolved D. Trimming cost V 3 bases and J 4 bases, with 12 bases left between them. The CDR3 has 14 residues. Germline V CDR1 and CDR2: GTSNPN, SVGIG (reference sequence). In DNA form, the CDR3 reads TGTGCCTGGAGCTTCGGGCAGTTCACCGGGGAGCTGTTTTTT. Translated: CAWSFGQFTGELFF.

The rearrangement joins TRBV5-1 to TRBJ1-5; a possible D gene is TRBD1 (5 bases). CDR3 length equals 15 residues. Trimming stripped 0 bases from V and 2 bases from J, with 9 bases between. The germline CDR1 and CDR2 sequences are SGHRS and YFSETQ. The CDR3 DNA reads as TGCGCCAGCAGCTTGGACGGGGCAGGCAATCAGCCCCAGCATTTT. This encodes CASSLDGAGNQPQHF.

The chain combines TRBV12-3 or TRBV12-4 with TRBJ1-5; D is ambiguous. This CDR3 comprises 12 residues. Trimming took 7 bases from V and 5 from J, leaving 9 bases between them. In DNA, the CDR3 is TGTGCCAGCAACATTTGGGATCAGCCCCAGCATTTT. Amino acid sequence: CASNIWDQPQHF.